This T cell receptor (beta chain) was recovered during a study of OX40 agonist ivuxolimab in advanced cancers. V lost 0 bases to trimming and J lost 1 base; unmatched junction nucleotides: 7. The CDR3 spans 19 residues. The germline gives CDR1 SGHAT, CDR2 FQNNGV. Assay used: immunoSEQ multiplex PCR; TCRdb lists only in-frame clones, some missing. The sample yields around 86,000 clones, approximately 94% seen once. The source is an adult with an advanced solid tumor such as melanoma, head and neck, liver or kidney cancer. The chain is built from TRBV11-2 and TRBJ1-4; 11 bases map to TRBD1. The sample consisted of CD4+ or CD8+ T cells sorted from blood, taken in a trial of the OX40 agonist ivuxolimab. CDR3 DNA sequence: TGTGCCAGCAGCTTAGATCGGTCGGGACAGGGGGTAACTAATGAAAAACTGTTTTTT. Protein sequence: CASSLDRSGQGVTNEKLFF.